The table lists the clone carrying this TCR beta chain with a few counts. The sample is drawn from a study of blood T cells in healthy people across ages. V lost 2 bases and J 6 bases, leaving 8 bases between the germline ends. The CDR3 contains 11 residues. Germline loops: CDR1 DFQATT, CDR2 SNEGSKA (reference sequence). Then a second PCR, running about 6 to 12 cycles, was carried out with a sample-barcoded 5' primer and a J-beta primer mix. TCRdb reprocessed the 5' RACE reads with MiXCR, giving one entry per CDR3 protein. This table has around 1,700,000 distinct CDR3 sequences, 28% appearing once. The sequencing input was blood. This clonotype originated in a woman aged 25 to 39 in good health. This chain connects TRBV20-1 to TRBJ2-7; D not resolved. CDR3 amino acids: CSARTTVEQYF. The CDR3 DNA follows: TGCAGTGCTAGAACCACTGTCGAGCAGTACTTC.